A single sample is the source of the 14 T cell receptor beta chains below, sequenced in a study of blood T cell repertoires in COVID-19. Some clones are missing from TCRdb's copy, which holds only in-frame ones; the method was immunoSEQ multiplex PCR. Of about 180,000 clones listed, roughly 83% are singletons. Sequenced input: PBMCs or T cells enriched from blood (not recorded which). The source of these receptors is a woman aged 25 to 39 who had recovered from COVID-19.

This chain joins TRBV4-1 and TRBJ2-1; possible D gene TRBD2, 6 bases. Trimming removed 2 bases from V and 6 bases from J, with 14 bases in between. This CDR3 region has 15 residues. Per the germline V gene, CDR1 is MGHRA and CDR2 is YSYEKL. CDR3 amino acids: CASSQSRSGPNEQFF. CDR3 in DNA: TGCGCCAGCAGCCAAAGTAGAAGCGGGCCCAATGAGCAGTTCTTC.

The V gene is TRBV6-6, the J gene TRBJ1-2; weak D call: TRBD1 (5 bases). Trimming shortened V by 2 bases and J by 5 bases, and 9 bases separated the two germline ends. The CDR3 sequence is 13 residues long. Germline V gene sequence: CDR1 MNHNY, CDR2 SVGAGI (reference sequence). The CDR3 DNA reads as TGTGCCAGCAGTTACGTTCAGGGATATGGCTACACCTTC. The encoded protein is CASSYVQGYGYTF.

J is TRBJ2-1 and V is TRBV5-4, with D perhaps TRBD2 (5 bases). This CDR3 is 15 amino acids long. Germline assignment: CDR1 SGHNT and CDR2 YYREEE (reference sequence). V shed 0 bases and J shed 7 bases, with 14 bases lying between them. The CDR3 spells CASSLGREGPNEQFF. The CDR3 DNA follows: TGTGCCAGCAGCTTGGGAAGAGAGGGCCCGAATGAGCAGTTCTTC.

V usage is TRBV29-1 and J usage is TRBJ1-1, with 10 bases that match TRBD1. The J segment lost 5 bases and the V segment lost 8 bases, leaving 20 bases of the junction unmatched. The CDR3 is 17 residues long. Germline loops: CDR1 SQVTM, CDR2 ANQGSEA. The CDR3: CSLTPGQGTFFGTEAFF. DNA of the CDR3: TGCAGCCTCACACCGGGACAGGGGACCTTTTTTGGTACTGAAGCTTTCTTT.

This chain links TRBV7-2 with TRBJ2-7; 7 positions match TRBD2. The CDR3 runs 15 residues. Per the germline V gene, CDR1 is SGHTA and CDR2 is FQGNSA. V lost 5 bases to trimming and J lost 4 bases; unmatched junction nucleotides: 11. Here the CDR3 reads CASSPGTTPTYEQYF. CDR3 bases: TGTGCCAGCAGCCCCGGGACTACCCCAACATACGAGCAGTACTTC.

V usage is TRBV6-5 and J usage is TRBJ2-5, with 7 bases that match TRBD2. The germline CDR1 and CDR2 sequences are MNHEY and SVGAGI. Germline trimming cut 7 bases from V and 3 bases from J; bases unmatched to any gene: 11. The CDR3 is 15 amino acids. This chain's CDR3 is CASIPSLGREETQYF. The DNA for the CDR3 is TGTGCCAGCATCCCCAGTCTGGGGAGGGAAGAGACCCAGTACTTC.

The CDR3 region has the DNA TGCGCCAGCAGCTTTCCCCCTTCCGGAGGGGACGGGAGTAAGCAGTTCTTC. It encodes CASSFPPSGGDGSKQFF. This sequence joins TRBV5-1 and TRBJ2-1, with D possibly TRBD2 on 6 matching bases. Trimming removed 2 bases from V and 11 bases from J, with 26 bases in between. The CDR3 extends over 17 amino acids. From germline, CDR1 is SGHRS and CDR2 YFSETQ.

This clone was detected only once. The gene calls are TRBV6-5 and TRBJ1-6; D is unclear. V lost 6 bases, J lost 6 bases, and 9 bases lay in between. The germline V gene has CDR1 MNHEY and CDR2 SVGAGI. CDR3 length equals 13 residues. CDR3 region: CASSSLSNSPLHF. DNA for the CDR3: TGTGCCAGCAGCTCCCTCAGTAATTCACCCCTCCACTTT.

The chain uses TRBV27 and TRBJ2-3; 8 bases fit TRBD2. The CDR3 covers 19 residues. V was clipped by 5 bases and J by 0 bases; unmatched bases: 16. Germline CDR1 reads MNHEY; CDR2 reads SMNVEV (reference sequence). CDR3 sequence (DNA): TGTGCCAGCAGTCTTATTCCGCCCGCTAGCGGGTCTAGCACAGATACGCAGTATTTT. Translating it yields CASSLIPPASGSSTDTQYF.

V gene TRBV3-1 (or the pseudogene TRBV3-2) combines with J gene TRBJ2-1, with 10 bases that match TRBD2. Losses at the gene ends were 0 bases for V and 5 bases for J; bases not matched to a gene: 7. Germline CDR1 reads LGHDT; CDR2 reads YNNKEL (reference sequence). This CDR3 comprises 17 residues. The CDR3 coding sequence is TGTGCCAGCAGCCAAGAGTTTCTAGCGGGAGTGGACAATGAGCAGTTCTTC. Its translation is CASSQEFLAGVDNEQFF.

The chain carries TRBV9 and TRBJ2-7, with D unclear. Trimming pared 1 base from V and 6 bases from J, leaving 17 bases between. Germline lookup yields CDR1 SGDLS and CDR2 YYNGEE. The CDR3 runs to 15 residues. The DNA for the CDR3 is TGTGCCAGCAGCGTATTCCCGGTACGGTCCCCCGAGCAGTACTTC. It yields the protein CASSVFPVRSPEQYF. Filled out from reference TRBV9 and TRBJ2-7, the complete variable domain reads DSGVTQTPKHLITATGQRVTLRCSPRSGDLSVYWYQQSLDQGLQFLIQYYNGEERAKGNILERFSAQQFPDLHSELNLSSLELGDSALYFCASSVFPVRSPEQYFGPGTRLTVT.

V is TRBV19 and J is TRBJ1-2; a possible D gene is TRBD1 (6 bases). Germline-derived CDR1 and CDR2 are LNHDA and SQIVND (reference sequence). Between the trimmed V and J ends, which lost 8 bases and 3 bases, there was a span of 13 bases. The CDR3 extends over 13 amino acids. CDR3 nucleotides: TGTGCCAGTGCCCTGGGACATGACTATGGCTACACCTTC. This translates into CASALGHDYGYTF.

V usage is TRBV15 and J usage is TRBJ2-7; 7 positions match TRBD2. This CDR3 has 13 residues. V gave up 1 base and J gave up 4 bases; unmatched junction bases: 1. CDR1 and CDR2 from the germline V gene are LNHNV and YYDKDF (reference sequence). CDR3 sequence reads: CATSRGEGYEQYF. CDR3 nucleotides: TGTGCCACCAGCAGAGGGGAGGGGTACGAGCAGTACTTC.

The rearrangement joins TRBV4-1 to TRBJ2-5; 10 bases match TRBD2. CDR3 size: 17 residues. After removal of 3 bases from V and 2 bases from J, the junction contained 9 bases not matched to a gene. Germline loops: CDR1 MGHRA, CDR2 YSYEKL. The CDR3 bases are TGCGCCAGCAGCCACCCTCTAAGCGGGAGGGATCAAGAGACCCAGTACTTC. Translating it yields CASSHPLSGRDQETQYF.